Listed below are T cell receptor beta chains from one sample, sequenced in a study of radiotherapy plus CTLA-4 blockade in lung cancer. Some clones are missing from TCRdb's copy, which holds only in-frame ones; the method was immunoSEQ multiplex PCR. The data hold roughly 77,000 clones, with nearly 75% observed a single time. Sample: peripheral blood, taken from a patient treated with radiotherapy plus ipilimumab. The receptors stem from a human donor with non-small cell lung cancer whose response to radiotherapy plus ipilimumab could not be evaluated. The CDR3 runs from the conserved cysteine through the conserved F or W. A D gene is named only where the DNA matches it firmly. Some rows have no size entry. The others give once, few or many, or a class for an expanded clone.

j_call | clone_size | d_call | v_call | cdr3_aa
TRBJ2-5 | NA | NA | TRBV9 | CASSVGGGEETQYF
TRBJ1-6 | NA | NA | TRBV5-1 | CASSLAPEYNSPLHF
TRBJ1-2 | few | NA | TRBV5-4 | CASSLEAMAGVAGYTF
TRBJ2-7 | NA | NA | TRBV7-2 | CASSSGKVLYEQYF
TRBJ1-1 | NA | TRBD1 | TRBV7-9 | CASSLEGTGVNTEAFF
TRBJ1-6 | once | TRBD1 | TRBV4-3 | CASSQGQGSATSPLHF
TRBJ2-5 | few | TRBD2 | TRBV6-5 | CASSTGGETQYF
NA | NA | TRBD1 | TRBV28 | CASCPPGQGAYEQYF
TRBJ2-7 | NA | TRBD2 | TRBV27 | CASSPRYPVLAGTTYEQYF
TRBJ2-7 | NA | TRBD1 | TRBV5-1 | CASSRDRAAYEQYF
TRBJ2-3 | NA | TRBD2 | TRBV5-1 | CASSLEASGDPGDTQYF
TRBJ2-7 | NA | TRBD2 | TRBV2 | CASSTRLAGEDGGYF
TRBJ2-2 | NA | TRBD1 | TRBV5-4 | CASSVGQGANTGELFF
TRBJ2-7 | NA | TRBD2 | TRBV2 | CASSGSSGYSYEQYF
TRBJ2-3 | NA | NA | TRBV7-9 | CASSRDFYTDTQYF
TRBJ1-6 | NA | NA | TRBV7-2 | CASSLPGGGSSYNSPLHF
TRBJ2-7 | once | TRBD2 | TRBV7-9 | CASSFSIIGSGGYEQYF
TRBJ2-5 | NA | NA | TRBV7-6 | CASSLGQRAYQETQYF
TRBJ2-7 | NA | NA | TRBV6-5 | CASSYYSGTYEQYF
TRBJ1-2 | NA | NA | TRBV7-2 | CASSLGAGRDLWGYTF
TRBJ1-3 | NA | TRBD1 | TRBV7-9 | CASSIQGYGSGNTIYF
TRBJ2-2 | few | TRBD2 | TRBV30 | CALPGGGFAGELFF
TRBJ2-5 | NA | TRBD2 | TRBV2 | CASKLAGELTEGTQYF
TRBJ2-7 | NA | TRBD1 | TRBV5-5 | CASSWDRGGYEQYF
TRBJ1-2 | few | NA | TRBV10-3 | CAISESNLGPGGYTF
TRBJ2-2 | NA | TRBD1 | TRBV7-2 | CASSLVGTGVPGELFF
TRBJ2-6 | NA | NA | TRBV14 | CASSQGPRGANVLTF
TRBJ2-1 | NA | NA | TRBV10-3 | CAISAVAPPNDEQFF
TRBJ1-2 | NA | TRBD1 | TRBV5-6 | CASSYGQAIANYGYTF
TRBJ2-7 | few | NA | TRBV7-2 | CASSLVSGYEQYF
TRBJ2-5 | NA | TRBD2 | TRBV6-1 | CASSGTSGYQETQYF
TRBJ2-7 | NA | TRBD2 | TRBV4-1 | CASSGGLAGGKYEQYF
TRBJ1-5 | NA | NA | TRBV28 | CASSLSVTFLAQHF
TRBJ1-1 | NA | NA | TRBV7-8 | CASSSTGGAPTEAFF
TRBJ2-7 | NA | NA | TRBV4-3 | CASSQSGTWDEQYF
TRBJ2-3 | NA | TRBD1 | TRBV6-4 | CASSDSPTGNTDTQYF
TRBJ2-7 | few | TRBD1 | TRBV6-5 | CASSLGQGLGEQYF
TRBJ1-3 | few | NA | TRBV6-6 | CASSVTRVDGNTIYF
TRBJ2-5 | NA | TRBD2 | TRBV5-6 | CASSLGLAGVETQYF
TRBJ2-3 | NA | TRBD2 | TRBV5-1 | CASRELAGLSTDTQYF
TRBJ2-1 | NA | TRBD2 | TRBV25-1 | CASSPSGSENEQFF
TRBJ1-2 | NA | NA | TRBV5-3 | CARSLRGGRYYGYTF
TRBJ1-2 | few | TRBD1 | TRBV6-1 | CASSAPGQGPGYTF
TRBJ1-1 | once | NA | TRBV29-1 | CSAPGLQVSNTEAFF
TRBJ1-5 | NA | NA | TRBV18 | CASSPPLSPDGQPQHF
TRBJ1-2 | once | TRBD1 | TRBV9 | CASSVTNPGQGYGYTF
TRBJ2-7 | NA | NA | TRBV2 | CATSLLSYEQYF
TRBJ1-1 | few | NA | TRBV19 | CASSRSGRNTEAFF
TRBJ2-3 | NA | TRBD2 | TRBV5-1 | CASRTSGGTDTQYF
TRBJ1-1 | NA | NA | TRBV4-1 | CASMVEGPNTEAFF
TRBJ2-7 | NA | NA | TRBV28 | CASSFVAGTDEQYF
TRBJ2-5 | NA | TRBD2 | TRBV2 | CASEYRTSVETQYF
TRBJ2-5 | NA | NA | TRBV5-4 | CASSLGGGETQYF
TRBJ2-2 | NA | TRBD1 | TRBV4-2 | CASSAQTGGRNTGELFF
TRBJ2-7 | once | NA | TRBV6-5 | CASRGTPYEQYF
TRBJ1-1 | NA | TRBD1 | TRBV25-1 | CASSIQGFTEAFF
TRBJ2-2 | NA | NA | TRBV19 | CASRGEDPLLITGELFF
TRBJ1-5 | NA | TRBD1 | TRBV18 | CASSRQGGSNQPQHF